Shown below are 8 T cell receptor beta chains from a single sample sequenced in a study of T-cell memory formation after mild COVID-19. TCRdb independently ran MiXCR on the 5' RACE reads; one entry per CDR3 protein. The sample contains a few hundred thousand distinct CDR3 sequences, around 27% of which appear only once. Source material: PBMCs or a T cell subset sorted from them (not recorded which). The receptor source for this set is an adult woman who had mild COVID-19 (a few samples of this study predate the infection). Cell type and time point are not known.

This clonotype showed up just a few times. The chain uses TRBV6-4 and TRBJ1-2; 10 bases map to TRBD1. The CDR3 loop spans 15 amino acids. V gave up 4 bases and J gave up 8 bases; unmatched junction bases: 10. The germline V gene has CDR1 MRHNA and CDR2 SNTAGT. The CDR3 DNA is TGTGCCAGCAGTGCCGGGACAGGGGAAGGAGAGGGCTACACCTTC. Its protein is CASSAGTGEGEGYTF.

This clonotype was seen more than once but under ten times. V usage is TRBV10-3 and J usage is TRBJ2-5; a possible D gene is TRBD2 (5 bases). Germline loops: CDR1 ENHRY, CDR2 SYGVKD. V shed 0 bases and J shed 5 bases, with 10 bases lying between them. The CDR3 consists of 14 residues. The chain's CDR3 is CAISESPGGETQYF. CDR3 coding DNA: TGTGCCATCAGTGAGTCACCAGGCGGGGAGACCCAGTACTTC.

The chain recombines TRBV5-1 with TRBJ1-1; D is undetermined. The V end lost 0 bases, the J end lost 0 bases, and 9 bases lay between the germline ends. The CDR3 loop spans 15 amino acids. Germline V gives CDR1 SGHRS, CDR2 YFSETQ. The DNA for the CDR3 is TGCGCCAGCAGCTTGGCTGGAGAGTTGAACACTGAAGCTTTCTTT. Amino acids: CASSLAGELNTEAFF.

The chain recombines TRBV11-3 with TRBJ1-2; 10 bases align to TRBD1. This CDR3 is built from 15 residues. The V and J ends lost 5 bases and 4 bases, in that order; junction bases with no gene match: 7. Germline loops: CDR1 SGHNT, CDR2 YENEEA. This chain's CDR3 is CASSGRQGAGYGYTF. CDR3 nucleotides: TGTGCCAGCAGCGGGAGACAGGGGGCCGGCTATGGCTACACCTTC.

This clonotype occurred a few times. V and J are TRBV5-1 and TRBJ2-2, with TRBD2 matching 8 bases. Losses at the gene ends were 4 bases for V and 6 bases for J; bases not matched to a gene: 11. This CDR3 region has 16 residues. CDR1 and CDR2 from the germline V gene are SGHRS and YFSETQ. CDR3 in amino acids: CASSPAGGGLAGELFF. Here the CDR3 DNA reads TGCGCCAGCAGCCCCGCCGGCGGGGGGCTGGCCGGGGAGCTGTTTTTT.

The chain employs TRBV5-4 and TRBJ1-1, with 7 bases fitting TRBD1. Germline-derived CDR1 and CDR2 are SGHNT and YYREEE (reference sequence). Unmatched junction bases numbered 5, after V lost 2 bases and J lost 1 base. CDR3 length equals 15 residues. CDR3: CASSLETGRNTEAFF. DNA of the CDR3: TGTGCCAGCAGCTTAGAGACAGGGAGGAACACTGAAGCTTTCTTT.

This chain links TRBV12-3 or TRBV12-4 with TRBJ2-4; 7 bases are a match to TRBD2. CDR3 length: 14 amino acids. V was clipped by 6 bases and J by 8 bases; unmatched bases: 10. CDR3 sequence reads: CASSLGLVMDIQYF. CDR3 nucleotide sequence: TGTGCCAGCAGCCTTGGACTAGTCATGGACATTCAGTACTTC.

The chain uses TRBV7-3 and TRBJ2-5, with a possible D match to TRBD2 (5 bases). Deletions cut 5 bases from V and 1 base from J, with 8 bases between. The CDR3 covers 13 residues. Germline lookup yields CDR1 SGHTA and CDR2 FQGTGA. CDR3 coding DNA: TGTGCCAGCAGCACTACTAGCCAAGAGACCCAGTACTTC. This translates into CASSTTSQETQYF.